A selection of T cell receptor beta chains follows, all from one sample in a study of identical twins' blood T cells. TCRdb analysed the 5' RACE reads with MiXCR anew, one entry per CDR3 protein. The table records around 380,000 distinct CDR3 sequences, more than 25% of them present only once. The sequencing sample was made of PBMCs. These receptors all come from a woman aged 18-55 years in good health. Each CDR3 is given with its conserved first and last residue. A D gene is named only where the DNA matches it firmly. Not all rows give a size; the values are once, few, many and, for expanded clones, a class.

V gene	D gene	J gene	clone size	CDR3 protein	CDR3 DNA
TRBV20-1	.	TRBJ2-2	many	CSARGVLNTGELFF	TGCAGTGCTAGAGGGGTCTTGAACACCGGGGAGCTGTTTTTT
TRBV5-1	.	TRBJ2-1	.	CASSLDSTGYNEQFF	TGCGCCAGCAGCTTGGATAGCACAGGTTACAATGAGCAGTTCTTC
TRBV4-3	.	TRBJ1-5	many	CASSQDGSNQPQHF	TGCGCCAGCAGCCAAGATGGCAGCAATCAGCCCCAGCATTTT
TRBV27	TRBD1	TRBJ2-7	few	CASSLEGTALSYEQYF	TGTGCCAGCAGTTTAGAGGGGACAGCCCTCTCCTACGAGCAGTACTTC
TRBV5-6	.	TRBJ1-4	.	CASSSTGDEKLFF	TGTGCCAGCAGCTCCACCGGGGATGAAAAACTGTTTTTT
TRBV4-1	.	TRBJ2-1	many	CASSQAGAEEQFF	TGCGCCAGCAGCCAAGCGGGGGCGGAGGAGCAGTTCTTC
TRBV9	TRBD1	TRBJ1-1	few	CASSPRTGGAGTEAFF	TGTGCCAGCAGCCCAAGGACAGGGGGCGCGGGCACTGAAGCTTTCTTT
TRBV9	.	TRBJ2-1	few	CASSGQSGTYNEQFF	TGTGCCAGCAGCGGTCAGAGCGGCACCTACAATGAGCAGTTCTTC
TRBV12-3/TRBV12-4	TRBD2	TRBJ2-1	once	CASSPRLAETYNEQFF	TGTGCCAGCAGTCCCCGACTAGCGGAGACCTACAATGAGCAGTTCTTC
TRBV29-1	.	TRBJ2-3	.	CSAPAASGSTDTQYF	TGCAGCGCTCCCGCGGCCAGCGGGAGCACAGATACGCAGTATTTT
TRBV6-1	.	TRBJ2-7	once	CASDTGTSYEQYF	TGTGCCAGCGATACAGGGACCTCCTACGAGCAGTACTTC
TRBV11-2	TRBD2	TRBJ2-3	.	CASSLARGGGDTQYF	TGTGCCAGCAGCTTAGCCCGCGGGGGTGGGGATACGCAGTATTTT
TRBV28	TRBD2	TRBJ2-1	.	CASGRRTSSQFF	TGTGCCAGCGGTCGTCGGACTAGCAGTCAGTTCTTC
TRBV27	TRBD1	TRBJ2-7	few	CASNRQGRCEQYF	TGTGCCAGCAATCGACAGGGGAGATGCGAGCAGTACTTC
TRBV19	.	TRBJ1-1	.	CASNRRGDNTEAFF	TGTGCCAGTAATCGGAGGGGTGATAACACTGAAGCTTTCTTT
TRBV13	TRBD2	TRBJ2-3	.	CASSHLGLAITDTQYF	TGTGCCAGCAGCCACCTCGGACTAGCGATCACAGATACGCAGTATTTT
TRBV9	.	TRBJ2-1	.	CARSVGGTGQFF	TGTGCCCGCAGCGTAGGAGGCACCGGGCAGTTCTTC
TRBV9	.	TRBJ2-3	many	CASSPQGLKETDTQYF	TGTGCCAGCAGCCCCCAAGGCCTGAAGGAGACAGATACGCAGTATTTT
TRBV7-9	.	TRBJ2-2	few	CASSLVKEYGELFF	TGTGCCAGCAGCTTAGTCAAGGAGTACGGGGAGCTGTTTTTT
TRBV6-2/TRBV6-3	TRBD2	TRBJ2-1	.	CASTGTRVEQFF	TGTGCCAGTACCGGGACTAGGGTTGAGCAGTTCTTC
TRBV11-2	.	TRBJ2-2	many	CASSFRPGAGELFF	TGTGCCAGCAGCTTTAGACCCGGGGCCGGGGAGCTGTTTTTT
TRBV6-2/TRBV6-3	.	TRBJ1-2	few	CASQDGFGYTF	TGTGCCAGCCAAGACGGGTTTGGCTACACCTTC